Listed below are T cell receptor beta chains from one sample, sequenced in a study of blood T cells in healthy people across ages. TCRdb independently ran MiXCR on the 5' RACE reads; one entry per CDR3 protein. There are 1.8 million or so distinct CDR3 sequences in the sample; about two fifths occur only once, and 20% to 25% lies in the top ten. The sample taken for sequencing was blood. All receptors come from a human donor in good health. The CDR3 runs from the conserved cysteine through the conserved F or W. The order of the fields is D gene, J gene, V gene, clone size, CDR3 protein, CDR3 DNA. The D gene is left open where the match is weak. Rows give clone size only sometimes, using once, few, many, or a class for an expanded clone.

d_call: .
j_call: TRBJ2-7
v_call: TRBV19
clone_size: few
cdr3_aa: CASSMAFIGRSITYEQYF
cdr3_nt: TGTGCCAGTAGTATGGCTTTTATCGGCAGATCAATAACTTACGAGCAGTACTTC

d_call: .
j_call: TRBJ2-1
v_call: TRBV29-1
clone_size: .
cdr3_aa: CSGIGGSDYNEQFF
cdr3_nt: TGCAGCGGGATAGGAGGGTCGGACTACAATGAGCAGTTCTTC

d_call: .
j_call: TRBJ2-5
v_call: TRBV15
clone_size: .
cdr3_aa: CATSRDPRGKETQYF
cdr3_nt: TGTGCCACCAGCAGAGATCCCCGGGGGAAAGAGACCCAGTACTTC

d_call: TRBD1
j_call: TRBJ2-7
v_call: TRBV28
clone_size: .
cdr3_aa: CASNALNPRTGGYEQYF
cdr3_nt: TGTGCCAGCAACGCCCTTAACCCGAGGACAGGGGGGTACGAGCAGTACTTC

d_call: .
j_call: TRBJ2-5
v_call: TRBV4-2
clone_size: .
cdr3_aa: CASSQETGGETQYF
cdr3_nt: TGTGCCAGCAGCCAAGAAACCGGGGGAGAGACCCAGTACTTC

d_call: .
j_call: TRBJ2-3
v_call: TRBV7-3
clone_size: .
cdr3_aa: CASSLYPRPTDTQYF
cdr3_nt: TGTGCCAGCAGCTTATACCCCAGACCCACAGATACGCAGTATTTT

d_call: .
j_call: TRBJ2-2
v_call: TRBV9
clone_size: .
cdr3_aa: CASSGRYTGELFF
cdr3_nt: TGTGCCAGCAGCGGGAGGTACACCGGGGAGCTGTTTTTT

d_call: .
j_call: TRBJ1-2
v_call: TRBV28
clone_size: few
cdr3_aa: CASSKTGINYGYTF
cdr3_nt: TGTGCCAGCAGTAAGACAGGCATTAACTATGGCTACACCTTC

d_call: .
j_call: TRBJ2-5
v_call: TRBV6-2/TRBV6-3
clone_size: .
cdr3_aa: CASSSWGSQETQYF
cdr3_nt: TGTGCCAGCAGTTCGTGGGGTTCTCAAGAGACCCAGTACTTC

d_call: TRBD1
j_call: TRBJ1-2
v_call: TRBV20-1
clone_size: .
cdr3_aa: CSALGTVSNYGYTF
cdr3_nt: TGCAGTGCCCTAGGGACAGTCAGTAACTATGGCTACACCTTC

d_call: TRBD2
j_call: TRBJ2-3
v_call: TRBV29-1
clone_size: few
cdr3_aa: CSVPPLAGGTDTQYF
cdr3_nt: TGCAGCGTCCCCCCTCTAGCGGGGGGCACAGATACGCAGTATTTT

d_call: .
j_call: TRBJ2-7
v_call: TRBV6-2/TRBV6-3
clone_size: few
cdr3_aa: CASSYMAYEQYF
cdr3_nt: TGTGCCAGCAGTTACATGGCCTACGAGCAGTACTTC

d_call: TRBD1
j_call: TRBJ1-6
v_call: TRBV20-1
clone_size: .
cdr3_aa: CSARGGQGSDSPLHF
cdr3_nt: TGCAGTGCTAGAGGTGGACAGGGTTCGGATTCACCCCTCCACTTT

d_call: .
j_call: TRBJ1-4
v_call: TRBV12-3/TRBV12-4
clone_size: few
cdr3_aa: CASSAGRQPATNEKLFF
cdr3_nt: TGTGCCAGCAGCGCGGGTCGGCAGCCTGCAACTAATGAAAAACTGTTTTTT

d_call: .
j_call: TRBJ2-7
v_call: TRBV10-2
clone_size: few
cdr3_aa: CASSDSPENEQYF
cdr3_nt: TGCGCCAGCAGTGATAGCCCAGAGAATGAGCAGTACTTC

d_call: TRBD2
j_call: TRBJ2-3
v_call: TRBV20-1
clone_size: .
cdr3_aa: CSASSGDPTDTQYF
cdr3_nt: TGCAGTGCCTCTAGCGGGGACCCCACAGATACGCAGTATTTT

d_call: TRBD1
j_call: TRBJ1-1
v_call: TRBV29-1
clone_size: once
cdr3_aa: CSGQGGHTEAFF
cdr3_nt: TGCAGCGGGCAGGGGGGGCACACTGAAGCTTTCTTT

d_call: .
j_call: TRBJ1-2
v_call: TRBV27
clone_size: .
cdr3_aa: CASSIQGGGDGYTF
cdr3_nt: TGTGCCAGCAGCATACAGGGTGGGGGGGATGGCTACACCTTC

d_call: TRBD2
j_call: TRBJ2-1
v_call: TRBV29-1
clone_size: .
cdr3_aa: CSLRGGFYNEQFF
cdr3_nt: TGCAGCCTTCGGGGGGGCTTTTACAATGAGCAGTTCTTC

d_call: .
j_call: TRBJ2-4
v_call: TRBV5-5
clone_size: many
cdr3_aa: CASSLQEDIQYF
cdr3_nt: TGTGCCAGCAGCTTGCAAGAGGACATTCAGTACTTC